This T cell receptor (beta chain) was found in a study of blood T cells in healthy people across ages. Primers used in a second PCR of roughly 7 to 12 cycles were a sample-barcoded 5' primer and a J-beta primer mix. TCRdb analysed the 5' RACE reads with MiXCR anew, one entry per CDR3 protein. The sample shows hundreds of thousands of distinct CDR3 sequences, around 24% of them seen only once. This clonotype was seen more than once but under ten times. The same data also went into a second study, on T cells of mothers and their children.

The specimen sequenced was blood. This clonotype was obtained from a boy between 10 and 17 years old in good health.

The CDR3 bases are TGTGCCAGCAGCCCGCGGACACTTAGCACAGATACGCAGTATTTT. Its translation is CASSPRTLSTDTQYF. The chain combines TRBV9 with TRBJ2-3; D might be TRBD1 (5 bases). The CDR3 runs to 15 residues. V was pared by 4 bases and J by 0 bases, with 12 bases between. Germline V lookup: CDR1 SGDLS, CDR2 YYNGEE.